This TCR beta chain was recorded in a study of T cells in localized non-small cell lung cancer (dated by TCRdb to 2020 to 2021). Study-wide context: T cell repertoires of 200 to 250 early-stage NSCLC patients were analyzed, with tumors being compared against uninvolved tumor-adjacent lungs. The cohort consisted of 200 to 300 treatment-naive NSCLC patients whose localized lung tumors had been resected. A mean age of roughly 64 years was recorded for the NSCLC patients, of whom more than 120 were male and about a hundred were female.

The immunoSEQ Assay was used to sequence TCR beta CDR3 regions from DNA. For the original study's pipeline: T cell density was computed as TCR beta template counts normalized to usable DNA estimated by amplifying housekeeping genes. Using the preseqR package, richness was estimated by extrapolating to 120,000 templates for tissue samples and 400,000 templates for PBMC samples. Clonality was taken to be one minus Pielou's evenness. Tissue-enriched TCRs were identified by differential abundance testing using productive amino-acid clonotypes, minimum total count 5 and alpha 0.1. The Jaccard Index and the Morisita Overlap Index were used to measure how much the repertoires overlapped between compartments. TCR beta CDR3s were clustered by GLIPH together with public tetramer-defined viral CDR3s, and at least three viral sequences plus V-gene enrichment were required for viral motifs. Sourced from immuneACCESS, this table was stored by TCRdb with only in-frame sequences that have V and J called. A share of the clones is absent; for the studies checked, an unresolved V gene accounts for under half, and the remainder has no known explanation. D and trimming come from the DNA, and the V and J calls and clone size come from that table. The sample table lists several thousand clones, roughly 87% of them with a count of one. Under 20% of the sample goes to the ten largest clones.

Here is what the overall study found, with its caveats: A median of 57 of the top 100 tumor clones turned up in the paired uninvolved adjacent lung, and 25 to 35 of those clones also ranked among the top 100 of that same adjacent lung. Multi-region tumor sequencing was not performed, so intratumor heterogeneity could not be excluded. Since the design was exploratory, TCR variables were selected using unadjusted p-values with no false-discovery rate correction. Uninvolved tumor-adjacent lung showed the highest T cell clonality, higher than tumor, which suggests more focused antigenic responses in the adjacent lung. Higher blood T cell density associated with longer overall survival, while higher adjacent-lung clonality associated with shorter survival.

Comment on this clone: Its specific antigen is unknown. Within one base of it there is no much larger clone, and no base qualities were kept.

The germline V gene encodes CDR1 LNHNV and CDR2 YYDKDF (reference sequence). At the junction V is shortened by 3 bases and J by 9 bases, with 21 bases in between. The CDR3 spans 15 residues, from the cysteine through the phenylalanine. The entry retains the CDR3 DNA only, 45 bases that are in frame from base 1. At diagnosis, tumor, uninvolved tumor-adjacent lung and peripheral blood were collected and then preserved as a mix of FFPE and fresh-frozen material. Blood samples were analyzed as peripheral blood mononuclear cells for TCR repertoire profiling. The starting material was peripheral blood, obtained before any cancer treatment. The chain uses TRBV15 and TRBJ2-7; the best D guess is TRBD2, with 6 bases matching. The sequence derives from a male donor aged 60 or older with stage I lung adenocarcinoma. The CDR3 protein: CATSSDSGQMRGQYF. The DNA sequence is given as TGTGCCACCAGCAGCGACAGTGGGCAAATGCGGGGGCAGTACTTC.